The 20 T cell receptor beta chains below were found in one sample sequenced in a study of healthy donors' naive CD4 and CD8 T cells. A linear amplification protocol produced the TCR libraries from 450 to 500 ng of total RNA. TCRdb reprocessed the reads via MiXCR and lists one record per CDR3 protein. The repertoire holds approximately 180,000 distinct CDR3 sequences, with about 70% as singletons. The specimen was naive CD4+ and CD8+ T cells sorted from blood, pooled from several donors. These receptors came from a pool of human donors in good health; the sample pools cells from several healthy donors.

The rearrangement links TRBV6-5 to TRBJ2-3, with TRBD2 identical over 7 bases. Trimming cost V 4 bases and J 0 bases; bases outside gene matches: 4. The CDR3 has 15 residues. CDR1 and CDR2 (germline): MNHEY, SVGAGI. CDR3 in DNA: TGTGCCAGCAGTTTAAGCGGGGTTAGCACAGATACGCAGTATTTT. This translates into CASSLSGVSTDTQYF.

This clonotype was detected once. The rearrangement uses TRBV27 and TRBJ2-1; 8 bases agree with TRBD2. Germline-derived CDR1 and CDR2 are MNHEY and SMNVEV (reference sequence). The V and J ends lost 8 bases and 2 bases, in that order; junction bases with no gene match: 8. There are 15 residues in the CDR3. CDR3 DNA sequence: TGTGCCAGCGTGCGGGGGGCAGAGGCCTACAATGAGCAGTTCTTC. This encodes CASVRGAEAYNEQFF.

The CDR3 sequence: CAWSVLVGGGYTF. For the CDR3, the DNA is TGTGCCTGGAGTGTACTGGTTGGGGGTGGCTACACCTTC. The chain combines TRBV30 with TRBJ1-2, with D possibly TRBD1 on 5 matching bases. In germline, CDR1 is GTSNPN, CDR2 SVGIG (reference sequence). V lost 0 bases, J lost 7 bases, and 12 bases lay in between. This CDR3 is 13 amino acids long. Complete variable domain (other parts from reference TRBV30 and TRBJ1-2): SQTIHQWPATLVQPVGSPLSLECTVEGTSNPNLYWYRQAAGRGLQLLFYSVGIGQISSEVPQNLSASRPQDRQFILSSKKLLLSDSGFYLCAWSVLVGGGYTFGSGTRLTVV.

This clonotype was counted between two and nine times. This sequence joins TRBV6-2 or TRBV6-3 and TRBJ2-7; 8 nucleotides line up with TRBD2. After removal of 4 bases from V and 3 bases from J, the junction contained 14 bases not matched to a gene. CDR3 length: 17 residues. Germline V gives CDR1 MNHEY, CDR2 SVGEGT. The CDR3 region has the DNA TGTGCCAGCAGTTTATTGGTTCCGGGACTAGAGAACTACGAGCAGTACTTC. It encodes CASSLLVPGLENYEQYF.

The CDR3 here is CASSQQGGDEQYV. Written as DNA, the CDR3 is TGTGCCAGCTCACAACAGGGGGGGGACGAGCAGTACGTC. The chain combines TRBV18 with TRBJ2-7, with a tentative D call TRBD1 (8 bases). Trimming left V 4 bases short and J 5 bases short, with 12 bases between. The V gene's germline CDR1 is KGHSH and CDR2 LQKENI. This CDR3 is built from 13 residues.

This chain uses TRBV2 with TRBJ2-1; D possibly matches TRBD1 or TRBD2 (5 bases each). The V gene lost 4 bases and the J gene lost 8 bases, with 15 bases spanning the gap. CDR1 and CDR2 from the germline V gene are SNHLY and FYNNEI. The CDR3 runs to 14 residues. This CDR3 reads CASSGIRDGDEQFF. The CDR3 coding sequence is TGTGCCAGCAGTGGAATTCGGGACGGCGATGAGCAGTTCTTC.

The chain is built from TRBV5-1 and TRBJ2-7; D gene unclear. This CDR3 contains 15 residues. V was pared by 4 bases and J by 4 bases, with 18 bases between. Germline lookup yields CDR1 SGHRS and CDR2 YFSETQ. Written as DNA, the CDR3 is TGCGCCAGCAGCCACGACACCTCGCGTTCGTACGAGCAGTACTTC. Protein sequence: CASSHDTSRSYEQYF.

The chain uses TRBV11-2 and TRBJ2-7; D may be TRBD2 (6 bases). The CDR3 length is 13 residues. The germline CDR1 and CDR2 sequences are SGHAT and FQNNGV. Trimming took 4 bases from V and 4 from J, leaving 11 bases between them. The CDR3 spells CASSSRTIYEQYF. For the CDR3, the DNA is TGTGCCAGCAGCTCCCGGACTATTTACGAGCAGTACTTC.

This chain connects TRBV5-1 to TRBJ1-1; D gene ambiguous. The CDR3 loop spans 16 amino acids. Trimming removed 1 base from V and 0 bases from J, with 13 bases in between. Per germline, CDR1 SGHRS and CDR2 YFSETQ. Here the CDR3 DNA reads TGCGCCAGCAGCTTGTTGCGGGAGACCATGAACACTGAAGCTTTCTTT. Encoded protein: CASSLLRETMNTEAFF.

This chain links TRBV6-5 with TRBJ2-1, with D unresolved. The V and J ends lost 8 bases and 7 bases respectively, with 15 bases between them. The CDR3 is made up of 13 amino acids. Germline-derived CDR1 and CDR2 are MNHEY and SVGAGI. The CDR3 here is CASSSYGVNEQFF. CDR3 coding DNA: TGTGCCAGCTCCAGTTACGGAGTGAATGAGCAGTTCTTC.

The chain couples TRBV5-6 to TRBJ2-7; D is ambiguous. V was pared by 0 bases and J by 2 bases, with 18 bases between. In germline, CDR1 is SGHDT, CDR2 YYEEEE. The CDR3 loop spans 17 amino acids. The CDR3 bases are TGTGCCAGCAGCTTGGCCTTACCGACCCTAGGAGCCTACGAGCAGTACTTC. It yields the protein CASSLALPTLGAYEQYF.

V and J are TRBV6-5 and TRBJ1-5, with 7 positions matching TRBD1. V gave up 5 bases and J gave up 6 bases; unmatched junction bases: 10. CDR1 is MNHEY and CDR2 is SVGAGI in the germline V gene. The CDR3 has 15 amino acids. Here the CDR3 reads CASSPLTGRRQPQHF. The CDR3 DNA sequence: TGTGCCAGCAGTCCTCTGACAGGGAGACGTCAGCCCCAGCATTTT.

This clonotype was detected a few times. The chain uses TRBV6-2 or TRBV6-3 and TRBJ2-5, with 10 positions matching TRBD1. CDR1 is MNHEY, CDR2 SVGEGT, per germline. The V segment lost 2 bases and the J segment 5 bases; nucleotides outside the gene matches: 17. The CDR3 extends over 19 amino acids. CDR3 protein: CASSYGRDRGSYSEETQYF. CDR3 in DNA: TGTGCCAGCAGTTACGGGCGGGACAGGGGTTCTTACTCCGAGGAGACCCAGTACTTC.

The CDR3 reads CSVGFTSEQYF. The CDR3 nucleotides are TGCAGCGTTGGGTTCACTAGCGAGCAGTACTTC. The chain is built from TRBV29-1 and TRBJ2-7; maybe TRBD2 (5 bases). Germline V gives CDR1 SQVTM, CDR2 ANQGSEA. The CDR3 runs 11 residues. V lost 4 bases, J lost 6 bases, and 10 bases lay in between.

J is TRBJ2-1 and V is TRBV30, with D perhaps TRBD2 (6 bases). The CDR3 length is 15 residues. CDR1 and CDR2 (germline): GTSNPN, SVGIG (reference sequence). V was clipped by 5 bases and J by 0 bases, with 14 bases between them. The CDR3 here is CAWDIGRTSYNEQFF. CDR3 DNA: TGTGCCTGGGACATTGGGAGGACCTCCTACAATGAGCAGTTCTTC.

This rearrangement joins TRBV6-2 or TRBV6-3 to TRBJ1-1; D is perhaps TRBD1 (5 bases). The CDR3 runs 13 residues. Germline CDR1 reads MNHEY; CDR2 reads SVGEGT. The ends were cut back, 7 bases at V and 9 bases at J, with 18 bases in the middle. Written as DNA, the CDR3 is TGTGCCAGCATCCACTACGACGGGACTCAAGCTTTCTTT. This translates into CASIHYDGTQAFF.

This sequence joins TRBV5-1 and TRBJ1-2; no clear D. CDR1 and CDR2 from the germline V gene are SGHRS and YFSETQ. Trimming removed 1 base from V and 1 base from J, with 8 bases in between. This CDR3 has 14 amino acids. CDR3 nucleotide sequence: TGCGCCAGCAGCTTGTATAGACATAACTATGGCTACACCTTC. Translated: CASSLYRHNYGYTF.

The chain is built from TRBV27 and TRBJ2-7, with 14 nucleotides matching TRBD2. This CDR3 has 18 amino acids. Germline V CDR1 and CDR2: MNHEY, SMNVEV (reference sequence). After removal of 3 bases from V and 4 bases from J, the junction contained 11 bases not matched to a gene. The CDR3 region is CASSFSGLAGAQGYEQYF. Written as DNA, the CDR3 is TGTGCCAGCAGTTTCTCGGGACTAGCGGGAGCCCAAGGGTACGAGCAGTACTTC.

V gene TRBV20-1 combines with J gene TRBJ2-7, with TRBD2 identical over 13 bases. Trimming cost V 7 bases and J 2 bases; bases outside gene matches: 5. The CDR3 loop spans 14 amino acids. The germline CDR1 and CDR2 sequences are DFQATT and SNEGSKA (reference sequence). The CDR3 DNA reads as TGCAGTGTTACGGGACTAGCGGGAACCTACGAGCAGTACTTC. Protein: CSVTGLAGTYEQYF.

This chain links TRBV11-1 with TRBJ1-2, with D maybe TRBD1 (6 bases). Trimming took 5 bases from V and 2 from J, leaving 15 bases between them. CDR1 and CDR2 (germline): SGHAT, FQDESV (reference sequence). The CDR3 runs to 15 residues. CDR3 sequence: CASSLTYRANYGYTF. In nucleotides, the CDR3 is TGTGCCAGCAGCCTTACGTACAGGGCGAACTATGGCTACACCTTC. The entire variable domain, with the rest obtained from reference TRBV11-1 and TRBJ1-2, is as follows: EAEVAQSPRYKITEKSQAVAFWCDPISGHATLYWYRQILGQGPELLVQFQDESVVDDSQLPKDRFSAERLKGVDSTLKIQPAELGDSAMYLCASSLTYRANYGYTFGSGTRLTVV.